What follows are 17 T cell receptor beta chains derived from one specimen sequenced in a study of neurological immune-mediated disorders. TCRdb re-called the 5' RACE reads through MiXCR, storing one row per CDR3 protein. Found here are 50,000 to 65,000 distinct CDR3 sequences, 4.5% to 5.5% of them singletons; the top ten hold roughly 3.3%. What was sequenced was PBMCs. All receptors come from a woman aged 45-65 years with multiple sclerosis.

In its sample, this clonotype was seen many times. A read error may account for a junction end that differs from germline. The chain combines TRBV20-1 with TRBJ2-7; D is uncertain. The CDR3 sequence is 15 residues long. Germline assignment: CDR1 DFQATT and CDR2 SNEGSKA (reference sequence). The chain's CDR3 is CSAGDASTTSYEQYF. DNA for the CDR3: TGCAGTGCTGGAGACGCGTCTACCACGTCCTACGAGCAGTACTTC.

This clonotype was detected ten times or more. This chain connects TRBV5-1 to TRBJ1-1; 7 bases line up with TRBD1. This CDR3 spans 15 amino acids. J lost 0 bases, V lost 3 bases, and 5 bases had no gene match. Germline loops: CDR1 SGHRS, CDR2 YFSETQ. The CDR3, as DNA: TGCGCCAGCAGCTCCCTACAGGGGATGAACACTGAAGCTTTCTTT. Amino acids: CASSSLQGMNTEAFF. The full variable domain, in which reference TRBV5-1 and TRBJ1-1 provide the parts outside the CDR3, is KAGVTQTPRYLIKTRGQQVTLSCSPISGHRSVSWYQQTPGQGLQFLFEYFSETQRNKGNFPGRFSGRQFSNSRSEMNVSTLELGDSALYLCASSSLQGMNTEAFFGQGTRLTVV.

This clonotype was counted at least ten times. J is TRBJ2-3 and V is TRBV7-9, with D maybe TRBD1 (6 bases). Looked up from germline, CDR1 is SEHNR and CDR2 is FQNEAQ (reference sequence). V lost 5 bases and J lost 2, with 11 bases in between. The CDR3 has 14 residues. The CDR3 spells CASSVGTHTDTQYF. CDR3 bases: TGTGCCAGCAGCGTCGGGACACACACAGATACGCAGTATTTT.

At least ten counts were recorded for this clonotype. V and J are TRBV5-5 and TRBJ1-2; D is perhaps TRBD1 (6 bases). This CDR3 is 14 amino acids long. Germline CDR1 reads SGHKS; CDR2 reads YYEKEE (reference sequence). V was cut by 4 bases and J by 8 bases, with 18 bases left in between. The DNA for the CDR3 is TGTGCCAGCAGCCGCGTGAAGGGGGGAGACGGCTACACCTTC. This gives the protein CASSRVKGGDGYTF.

In regard to this clonotype: A much larger clone is a single base away; this may be a read error. The chain employs TRBV15 and TRBJ2-7; D is perhaps TRBD1 or TRBD2 (5 bases each). This CDR3 is built from 14 residues. Germline CDR1 is LNHNV and CDR2 is YYDKDF (reference sequence). V lost 3 bases and J lost 7, with 16 bases in between. CDR3: CATSSRGGVEEQYF. CDR3 DNA: TGTGCCACCAGCAGTCGGGGCGGAGTGGAAGAGCAGTACTTC.

This clonotype was detected many times. This chain connects TRBV5-1 to TRBJ1-2; 9 nucleotides agree with TRBD1. The CDR3 totals 15 residues. Trimming took 7 bases from V and 5 from J; bases not matched to a gene: 12. Germline-derived CDR1 and CDR2 are SGHRS and YFSETQ. CDR3 nucleotides: TGCGCCAGCTCGGAACCGGGACAGGGTCAATATGGCTACACCTTC. Its protein product is CASSEPGQGQYGYTF. Complete variable domain (other parts from reference TRBV5-1 and TRBJ1-2): KAGVTQTPRYLIKTRGQQVTLSCSPISGHRSVSWYQQTPGQGLQFLFEYFSETQRNKGNFPGRFSGRQFSNSRSEMNVSTLELGDSALYLCASSEPGQGQYGYTFGSGTRLTVV.

This clonotype was counted a few times. The gene calls are TRBV5-1 and TRBJ2-4, with 7 positions matching TRBD1. CDR1 SGHRS and CDR2 YFSETQ come from the germline V gene. This CDR3 has 14 residues. The ends lost 0 bases at V and 8 bases at J; junction bases unmatched: 5. The CDR3 sequence: CASSLAQGVDIQYF. The CDR3 DNA follows: TGCGCCAGCAGCTTGGCCCAGGGGGTAGACATTCAGTACTTC. Full variable domain (rest looked up from reference TRBV5-1 and TRBJ2-4): KAGVTQTPRYLIKTRGQQVTLSCSPISGHRSVSWYQQTPGQGLQFLFEYFSETQRNKGNFPGRFSGRQFSNSRSEMNVSTLELGDSALYLCASSLAQGVDIQYFGAGTRLSVL.

At least ten counts were recorded for this clonotype. The CDR3 DNA is TGTGCCAGCAGCTCCAGGACAGGTGAAGAGACCCAGTACTTC. It codes for CASSSRTGEETQYF. The gene calls are TRBV5-5 and TRBJ2-5, with 7 nucleotides matching TRBD1. V shed 3 bases, J shed 3 bases, and the junction held 5 bases outside the gene matches. The CDR3 covers 14 residues. Germline CDR1 and CDR2: SGHKS and YYEKEE (reference sequence).

The chain combines TRBV18 with TRBJ1-5; D perhaps matches TRBD1 (6 bases). The germline CDR1 and CDR2 sequences are KGHSH and LQKENI. V lost 3 bases and J lost 2, with 17 bases in between. The CDR3 totals 17 residues. The DNA for the CDR3 is TGTGCCAGCTCACCGGCACGGGCAGGGGCGGGCAATCAGCCCCAGCATTTT. Protein product: CASSPARAGAGNQPQHF.

There are many counts of this clonotype. J is TRBJ2-2 and V is TRBV4-1; the D is unclear. CDR3 length: 14 residues. Germline-derived CDR1 and CDR2 are MGHRA and YSYEKL. The ends were cut back, 4 bases at V and 0 bases at J, with 6 bases in the middle. The DNA for the CDR3 is TGCGCCAGCAGCCTAGTCGCGAACACCGGGGAGCTGTTTTTT. It translates to CASSLVANTGELFF.

This clonotype occurred many times. The rearrangement joins TRBV3-1 to TRBJ2-2; the D is unclear. Trimming took 0 bases from V and 7 from J, leaving 12 bases between them. This CDR3 comprises 15 residues. Looked up from germline, CDR1 is LGHDT and CDR2 is YNNKEL (reference sequence). The CDR3 region has the DNA TGTGCCAGCAGCCAAGATAGTCCTCTTAACGGGGAGCTGTTTTTT. It codes for CASSQDSPLNGELFF.

This chain uses TRBV6-6 with TRBJ2-1; a weak D match, TRBD1 (5 bases). The ends were cut back, 2 bases at V and 2 bases at J, with 13 bases in the middle. From germline, CDR1 is MNHNY and CDR2 SVGAGI (reference sequence). The CDR3 covers 16 residues. The CDR3 is CASSYQQDVTYNEQFF. DNA for the CDR3: TGTGCCAGCAGTTACCAACAGGATGTGACCTACAATGAGCAGTTCTTC.

The chain uses TRBV10-2 and TRBJ2-7, with 7 bases lining up with TRBD1. Trimming took 2 bases from V and 4 from J; bases not matched to a gene: 2. Germline V lookup: CDR1 WSHSY, CDR2 SAAADI. The CDR3 extends over 13 amino acids. The DNA of the CDR3 is TGCGCCAGCAGTGAGGACAGGGCGTACGAGCAGTACTTC. Amino acid sequence: CASSEDRAYEQYF.

This clonotype has ten or more counts. The J gene is TRBJ1-1, the V gene TRBV29-1, with a possible D match to TRBD1 (5 bases). From germline, CDR1 is SQVTM and CDR2 ANQGSEA. The CDR3 sequence is 14 residues long. Trimming cost V 0 bases and J 5 bases, with 13 bases left between them. The CDR3 DNA sequence: TGCAGCGTTGAAGATCCCGAAAAGGGGACTGAAGCTTTCTTT. This gives the protein CSVEDPEKGTEAFF.

This clonotype showed up many times. This chain uses TRBV12-3 or TRBV12-4 with TRBJ2-3; D unclear. The CDR3 extends over 13 amino acids. Trimming removed 3 bases from V and 0 bases from J, with 4 bases in between. The CDR3 region has the DNA TGTGCCAGCAGTTTCCGGAGCACAGATACGCAGTATTTT. It specifies CASSFRSTDTQYF.

This clonotype was seen at least ten times. This rearrangement joins TRBV4-2 to TRBJ1-2; TRBD1 agrees at 9 bases. The CDR3 is 15 amino acids. Germline V lookup: CDR1 LGHNA, CDR2 YNFKEQ. With V trimmed by 0 bases and J by 4 bases, 3 bases remained unmatched. CDR3 sequence: CASSQERGQGYGYTF. CDR3 nucleotide sequence: TGTGCCAGCAGCCAAGAAAGGGGACAGGGCTATGGCTACACCTTC.

The chain has TRBV29-1 and TRBJ1-1; D gene unclear. Trimming took off 5 bases at V and 3 bases at J, with 10 bases between the two ends. The CDR3 runs 12 residues. Germline assignment: CDR1 SQVTM and CDR2 ANQGSEA. The CDR3 protein is CSVRQTDTEAFF. The DNA of the CDR3 is TGCAGCGTTAGGCAAACGGACACTGAAGCTTTCTTT.